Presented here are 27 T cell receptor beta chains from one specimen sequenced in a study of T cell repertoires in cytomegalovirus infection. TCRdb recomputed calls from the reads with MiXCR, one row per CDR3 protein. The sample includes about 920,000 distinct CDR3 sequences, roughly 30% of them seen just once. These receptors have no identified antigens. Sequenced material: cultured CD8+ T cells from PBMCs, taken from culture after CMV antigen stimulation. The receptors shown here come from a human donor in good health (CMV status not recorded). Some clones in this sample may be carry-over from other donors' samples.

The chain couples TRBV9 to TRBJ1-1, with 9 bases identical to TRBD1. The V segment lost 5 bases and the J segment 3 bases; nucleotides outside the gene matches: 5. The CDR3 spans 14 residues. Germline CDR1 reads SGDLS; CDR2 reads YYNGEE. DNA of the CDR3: TGTGCCAGCAGTCCAGGACAGGGGCACACTGAAGCTTTCTTT. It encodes CASSPGQGHTEAFF.

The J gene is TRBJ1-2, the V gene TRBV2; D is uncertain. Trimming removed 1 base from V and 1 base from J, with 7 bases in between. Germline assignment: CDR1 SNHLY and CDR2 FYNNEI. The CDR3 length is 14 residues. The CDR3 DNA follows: TGTGCCAGCAGTGAAGTACCGAATAACTATGGCTACACCTTC. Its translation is CASSEVPNNYGYTF.

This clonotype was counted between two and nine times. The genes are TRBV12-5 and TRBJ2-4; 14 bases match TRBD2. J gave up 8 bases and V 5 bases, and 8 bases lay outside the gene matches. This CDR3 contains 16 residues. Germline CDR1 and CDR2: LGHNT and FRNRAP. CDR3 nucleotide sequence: TGTGCTAGTGGTCCGGGGACTAGCGGGGGATTAGACATTCAGTACTTC. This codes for CASGPGTSGGLDIQYF.

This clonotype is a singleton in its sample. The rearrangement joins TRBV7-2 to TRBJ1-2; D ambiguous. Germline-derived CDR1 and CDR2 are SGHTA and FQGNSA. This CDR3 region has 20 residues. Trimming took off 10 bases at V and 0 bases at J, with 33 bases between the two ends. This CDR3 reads CANIGPSTRRDPEANYGYTF. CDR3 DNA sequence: TGTGCCAACATCGGTCCGTCCACCCGACGGGATCCAGAAGCTAACTATGGCTACACCTTC.

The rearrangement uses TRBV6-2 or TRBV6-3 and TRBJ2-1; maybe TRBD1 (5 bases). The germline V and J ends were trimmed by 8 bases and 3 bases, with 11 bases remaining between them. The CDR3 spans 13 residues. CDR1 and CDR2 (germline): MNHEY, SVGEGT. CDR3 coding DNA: TGTGCCAGCTGCCAGGGTATCTACAATGAGCAGTTCTTC. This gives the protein CASCQGIYNEQFF.

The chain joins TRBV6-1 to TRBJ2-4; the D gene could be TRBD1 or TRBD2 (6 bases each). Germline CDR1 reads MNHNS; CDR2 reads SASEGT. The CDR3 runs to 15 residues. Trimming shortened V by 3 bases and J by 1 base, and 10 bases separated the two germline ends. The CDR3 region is CASSDWGAAKNIQYF. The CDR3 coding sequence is TGTGCCAGCAGTGATTGGGGGGCGGCCAAAAACATTCAGTACTTC.

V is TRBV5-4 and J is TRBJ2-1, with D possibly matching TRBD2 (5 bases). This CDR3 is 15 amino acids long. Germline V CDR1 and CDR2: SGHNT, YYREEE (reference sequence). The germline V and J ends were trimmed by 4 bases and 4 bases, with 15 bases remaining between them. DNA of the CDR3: TGTGCCAGCAGCAGTGGCGGGTTTTTTTACAATGAGCAGTTCTTC. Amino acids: CASSSGGFFYNEQFF.

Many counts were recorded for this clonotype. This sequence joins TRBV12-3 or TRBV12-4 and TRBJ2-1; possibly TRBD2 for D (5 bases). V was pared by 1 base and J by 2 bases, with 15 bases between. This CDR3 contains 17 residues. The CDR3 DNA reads TGTGCCAGCAGTTTAGTTGAGGAGGAGTCCCCCTACAATGAGCAGTTCTTC. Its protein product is CASSLVEEESPYNEQFF.

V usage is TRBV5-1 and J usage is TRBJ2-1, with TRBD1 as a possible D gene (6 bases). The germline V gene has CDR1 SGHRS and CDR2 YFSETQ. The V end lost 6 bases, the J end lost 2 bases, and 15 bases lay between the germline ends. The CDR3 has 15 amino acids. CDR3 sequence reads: CASILDPGAYNEQFF. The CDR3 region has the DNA TGCGCCAGCATCCTGGACCCAGGGGCCTACAATGAGCAGTTCTTC.

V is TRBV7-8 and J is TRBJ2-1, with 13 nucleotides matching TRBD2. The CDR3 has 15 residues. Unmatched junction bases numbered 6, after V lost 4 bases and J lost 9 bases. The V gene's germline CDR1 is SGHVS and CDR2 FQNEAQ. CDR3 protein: CASSWTSGGIVEQFF. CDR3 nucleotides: TGTGCCAGCAGCTGGACTAGCGGGGGAATAGTTGAGCAGTTCTTC.

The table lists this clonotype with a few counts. The CDR3 sequence is CASSRTADTEAFF. The CDR3 DNA reads as TGTGCCAGCAGCAGGACAGCGGACACTGAAGCTTTCTTT. The chain recombines TRBV6-1 with TRBJ1-1; tentatively, D is TRBD1 (6 bases). The V and J ends lost 6 bases and 3 bases respectively, with 11 bases between them. The CDR3 covers 13 residues. Germline V lookup: CDR1 MNHNS, CDR2 SASEGT.

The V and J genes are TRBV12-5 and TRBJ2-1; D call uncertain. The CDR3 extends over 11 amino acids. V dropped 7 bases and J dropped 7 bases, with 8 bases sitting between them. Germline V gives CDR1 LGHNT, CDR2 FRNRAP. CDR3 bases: TGTGCTAGTGTCATAGGGAATGAGCAGTTCTTC. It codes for CASVIGNEQFF.

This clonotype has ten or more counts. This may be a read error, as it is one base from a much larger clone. The CDR3 DNA is TGTGCCAGCAGGAGTCAGGGGAATTCACCCCTCCACTTT. Its translation: CASRSQGNSPLHF. The chain combines TRBV7-9 with TRBJ1-6; TRBD1 might be the D (6 bases). The CDR3 runs to 13 residues. V lost 6 bases to trimming and J lost 7 bases, with 10 bases between them. Germline V CDR1 and CDR2: SEHNR, FQNEAQ (reference sequence).

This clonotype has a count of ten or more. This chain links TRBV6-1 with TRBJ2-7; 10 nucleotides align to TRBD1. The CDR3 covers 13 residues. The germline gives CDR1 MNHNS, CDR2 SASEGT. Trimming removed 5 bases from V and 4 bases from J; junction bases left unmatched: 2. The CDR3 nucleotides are TGTGCCAGCAGTTCGGGACAGGGGTACGAGCAGTACGTC. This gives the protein CASSSGQGYEQYV.

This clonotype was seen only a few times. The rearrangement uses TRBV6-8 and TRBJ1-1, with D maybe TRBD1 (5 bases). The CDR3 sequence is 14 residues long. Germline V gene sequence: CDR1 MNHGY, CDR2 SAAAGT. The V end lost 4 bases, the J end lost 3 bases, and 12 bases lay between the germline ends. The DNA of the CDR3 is TGTGCCAGCAGTTCCTTGGTAGGGGACACTGAAGCTTTCTTT. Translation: CASSSLVGDTEAFF.

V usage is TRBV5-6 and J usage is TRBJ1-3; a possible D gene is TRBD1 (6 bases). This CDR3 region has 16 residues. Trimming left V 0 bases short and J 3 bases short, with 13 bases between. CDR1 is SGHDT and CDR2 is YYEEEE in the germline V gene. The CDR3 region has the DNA TGTGCCAGCAGCTTGGGGGGGCGCTCGATTGGAAACACCATATATTTT. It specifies CASSLGGRSIGNTIYF.

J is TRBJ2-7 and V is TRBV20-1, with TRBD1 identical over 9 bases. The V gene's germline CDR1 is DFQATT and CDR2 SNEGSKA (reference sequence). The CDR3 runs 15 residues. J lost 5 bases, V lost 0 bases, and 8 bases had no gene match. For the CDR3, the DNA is TGCAGTGCTAGAGATGGGGACAGGGCAATCCACGAGCAGTACGTC. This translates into CSARDGDRAIHEQYV.

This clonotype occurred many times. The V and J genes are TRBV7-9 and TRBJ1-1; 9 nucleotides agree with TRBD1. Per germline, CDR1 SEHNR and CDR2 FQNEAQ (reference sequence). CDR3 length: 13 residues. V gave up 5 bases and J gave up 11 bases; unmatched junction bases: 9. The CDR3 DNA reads TGTGCCAGCAGCCAATCCGGGACAGGGATCGCTTTCTTT. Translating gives CASSQSGTGIAFF.

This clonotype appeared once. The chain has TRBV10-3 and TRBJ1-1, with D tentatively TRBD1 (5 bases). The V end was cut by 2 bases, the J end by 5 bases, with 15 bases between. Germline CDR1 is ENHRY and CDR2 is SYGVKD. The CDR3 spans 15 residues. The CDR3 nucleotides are TGTGCCATCAGTGAGGAGCGCTGGGGCCGGACTGAAGCTTTCTTT. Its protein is CAISEERWGRTEAFF.

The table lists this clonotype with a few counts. CDR3 sequence: CASSQSDSSRGEQFF. For the CDR3, the DNA is TGTGCCAGCAGCCAATCGGACTCCTCAAGGGGTGAGCAGTTCTTC. This chain uses TRBV4-2 with TRBJ2-1, with D perhaps assigned TRBD1 or TRBD2 (5 bases each). The CDR3 loop spans 15 amino acids. CDR1 LGHNA and CDR2 YNFKEQ come from the germline V gene. The V end was cut by 2 bases, the J end by 9 bases, with 17 bases between.

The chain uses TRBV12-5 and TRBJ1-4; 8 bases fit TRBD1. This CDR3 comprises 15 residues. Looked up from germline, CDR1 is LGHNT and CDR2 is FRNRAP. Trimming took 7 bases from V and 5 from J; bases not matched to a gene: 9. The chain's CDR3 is CASAFADRVNEKLFF. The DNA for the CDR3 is TGTGCTAGTGCTTTCGCGGACAGGGTGAATGAAAAACTGTTTTTT. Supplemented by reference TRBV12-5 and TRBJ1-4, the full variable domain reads DARVTQTPRHKVTEMGQEVTMRCQPILGHNTVFWYRQTMMQGLELLAYFRNRAPLDDSGMPKDRFSAEMPDATLATLKIQPSEPRDSAVYFCASAFADRVNEKLFFGSGTQLSVL.

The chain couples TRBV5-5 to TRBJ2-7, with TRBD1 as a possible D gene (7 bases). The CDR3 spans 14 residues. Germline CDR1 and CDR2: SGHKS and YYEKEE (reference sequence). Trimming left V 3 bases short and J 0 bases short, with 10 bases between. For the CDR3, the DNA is TGTGCCAGCAGCTGGGGGGACAGCTCCTACGAGCAGTACGTC. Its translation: CASSWGDSSYEQYV.

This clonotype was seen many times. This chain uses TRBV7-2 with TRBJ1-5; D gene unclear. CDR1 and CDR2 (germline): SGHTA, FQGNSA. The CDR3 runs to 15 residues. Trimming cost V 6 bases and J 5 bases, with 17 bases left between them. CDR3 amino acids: CASSPTGGKDQPQHF. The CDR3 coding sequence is TGTGCCAGCAGTCCGACGGGTGGGAAGGATCAGCCCCAGCATTTT. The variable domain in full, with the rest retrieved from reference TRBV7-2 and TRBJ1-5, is GAGVSQSPSNKVTEKGKDVELRCDPISGHTALYWYRQSLGQGLEFLIYFQGNSAPDKSGLPSDRFSAERTGGSVSTLTIQRTQQEDSAVYLCASSPTGGKDQPQHFGDGTRLSIL.

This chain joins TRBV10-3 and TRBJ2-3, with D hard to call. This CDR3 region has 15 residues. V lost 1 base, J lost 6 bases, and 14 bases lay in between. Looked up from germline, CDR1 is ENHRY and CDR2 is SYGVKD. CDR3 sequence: CAISEYGSIGDTQYF. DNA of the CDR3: TGTGCCATCAGTGAGTATGGATCTATAGGGGATACGCAGTATTTT.

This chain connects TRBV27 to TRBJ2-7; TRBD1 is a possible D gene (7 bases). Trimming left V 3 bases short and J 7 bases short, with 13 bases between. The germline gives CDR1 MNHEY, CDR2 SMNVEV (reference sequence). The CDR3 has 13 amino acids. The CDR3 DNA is TGTGCCAGCAGTTTGTCAGGGGGGCGAGAGCAGTACTTC. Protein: CASSLSGGREQYF.

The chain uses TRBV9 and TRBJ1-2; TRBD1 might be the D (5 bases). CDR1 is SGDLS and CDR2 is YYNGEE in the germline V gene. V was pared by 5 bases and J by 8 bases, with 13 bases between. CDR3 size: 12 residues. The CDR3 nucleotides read TGTGCCAGCAGATCCAGGGTGGACGGCTACACCTTC. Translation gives CASRSRVDGYTF.

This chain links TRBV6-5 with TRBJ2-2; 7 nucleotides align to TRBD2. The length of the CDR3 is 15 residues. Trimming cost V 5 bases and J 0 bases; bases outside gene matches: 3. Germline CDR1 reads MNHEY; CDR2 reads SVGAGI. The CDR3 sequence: CASSRTSPNTGELFF. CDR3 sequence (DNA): TGTGCCAGCAGTCGGACTAGTCCGAACACCGGGGAGCTGTTTTTT.